This TCR beta chain is from a study of CXCR3-negative and CXCR3-positive naive CD8 T cells. Study-level findings and limits: Surface CD5 looked about the same in the naive subsets, so the authors worked out TCR strength from TRB CDR3 properties. Diversity was high in both naive subsets and much lower in memory cells.

Note on this clonotype: As yet, its antigen is unknown.

At around 300,000 cells each, triplicate sorts were carried out for each CD8+ T cell subset. Via 5' RACE with UMI labels, TRB cDNA libraries were prepared. TCRdb re-called the 5' RACE reads and gives one entry per CDR3 protein, without DNA. Its table records some 38,000 distinct CDR3 sequences. Sequenced input: memory CD8+ T cells from blood. The sequence derives from a human donor in good health. Some clones in this sample may be carry-over from other donors' samples.

CDR3 protein: CSVARGYEAFF. The chain is built from TRBV20-1 and TRBJ1-1. The CDR3 loop spans 11 amino acids. Germline loops: CDR1 DFQATT, CDR2 SNEGSKA (reference sequence).